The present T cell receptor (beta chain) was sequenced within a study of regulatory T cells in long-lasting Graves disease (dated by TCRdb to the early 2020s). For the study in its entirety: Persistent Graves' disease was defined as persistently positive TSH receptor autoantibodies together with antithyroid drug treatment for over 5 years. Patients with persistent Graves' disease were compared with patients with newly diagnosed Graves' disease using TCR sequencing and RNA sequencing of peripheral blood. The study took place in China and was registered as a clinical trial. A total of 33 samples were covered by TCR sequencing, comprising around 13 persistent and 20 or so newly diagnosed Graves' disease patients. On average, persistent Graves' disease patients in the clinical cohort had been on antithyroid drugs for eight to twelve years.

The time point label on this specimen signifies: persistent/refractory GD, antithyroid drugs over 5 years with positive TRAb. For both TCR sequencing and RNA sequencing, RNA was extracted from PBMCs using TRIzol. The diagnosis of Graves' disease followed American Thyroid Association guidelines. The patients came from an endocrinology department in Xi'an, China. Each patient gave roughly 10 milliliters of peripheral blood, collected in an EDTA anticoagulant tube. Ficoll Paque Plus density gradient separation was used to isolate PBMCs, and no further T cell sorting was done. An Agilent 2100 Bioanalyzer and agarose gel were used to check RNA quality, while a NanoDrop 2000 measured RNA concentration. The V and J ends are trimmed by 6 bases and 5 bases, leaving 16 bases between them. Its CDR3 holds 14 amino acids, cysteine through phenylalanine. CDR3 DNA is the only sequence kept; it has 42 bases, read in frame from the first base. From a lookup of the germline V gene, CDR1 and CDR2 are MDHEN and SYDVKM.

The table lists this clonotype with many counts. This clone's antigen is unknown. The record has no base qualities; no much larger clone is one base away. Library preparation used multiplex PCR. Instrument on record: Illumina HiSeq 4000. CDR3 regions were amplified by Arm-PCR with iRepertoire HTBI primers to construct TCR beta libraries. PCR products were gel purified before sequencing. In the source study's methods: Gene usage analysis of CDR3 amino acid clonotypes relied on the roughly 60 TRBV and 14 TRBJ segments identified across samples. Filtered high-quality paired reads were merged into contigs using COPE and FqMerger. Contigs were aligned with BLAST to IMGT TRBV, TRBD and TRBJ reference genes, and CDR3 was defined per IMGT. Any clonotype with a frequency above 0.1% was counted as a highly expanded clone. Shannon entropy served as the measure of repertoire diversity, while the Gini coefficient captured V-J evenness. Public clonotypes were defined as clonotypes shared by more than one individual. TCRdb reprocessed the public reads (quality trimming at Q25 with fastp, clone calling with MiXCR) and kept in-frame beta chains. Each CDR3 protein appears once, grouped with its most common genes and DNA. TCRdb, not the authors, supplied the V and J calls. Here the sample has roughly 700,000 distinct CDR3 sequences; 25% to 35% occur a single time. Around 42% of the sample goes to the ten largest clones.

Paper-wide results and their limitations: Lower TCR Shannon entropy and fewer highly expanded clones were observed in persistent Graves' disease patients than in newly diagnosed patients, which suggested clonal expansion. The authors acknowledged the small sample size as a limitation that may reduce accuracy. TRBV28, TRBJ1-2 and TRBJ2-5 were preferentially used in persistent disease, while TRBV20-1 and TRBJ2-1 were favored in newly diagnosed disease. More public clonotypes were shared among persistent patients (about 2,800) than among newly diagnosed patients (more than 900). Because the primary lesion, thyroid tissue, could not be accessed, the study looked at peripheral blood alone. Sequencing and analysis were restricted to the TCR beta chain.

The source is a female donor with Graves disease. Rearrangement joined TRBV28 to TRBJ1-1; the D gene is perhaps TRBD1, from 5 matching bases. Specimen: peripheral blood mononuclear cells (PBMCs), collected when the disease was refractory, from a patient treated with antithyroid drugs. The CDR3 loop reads CASSPRRGLTEAFF. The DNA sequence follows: TGTGCCAGCAGCCCCCGGAGGGGTTTAACTGAAGCTTTCTTT.